The 8 T cell receptor beta chains presented below share a single source sample, sequenced in a study of OX40 agonist ivuxolimab in advanced cancers. Assay used: immunoSEQ multiplex PCR; TCRdb lists only in-frame clones, some missing. The sample holds 83,000 or so clones, about 86% seen once. The sample in question was CD4+ or CD8+ T cells sorted from blood, obtained in a trial of the OX40 agonist ivuxolimab. The receptors originated from an adult with an advanced solid tumor such as melanoma, head and neck, liver or kidney cancer.

J is TRBJ1-2 and V is TRBV11-2; 11 nucleotides match TRBD1. From germline, CDR1 is SGHAT and CDR2 FQNNGV. The V gene end was trimmed by 3 bases and the J gene end by 4 bases; junction bases not matched to a gene: 4. The CDR3 runs to 15 residues. Written as DNA, the CDR3 is TGTGCCAGCAGCTTGGGACAGGGGGGGGTCTATGGCTACACCTTC. Amino acids: CASSLGQGGVYGYTF.

The gene calls are TRBV30 and TRBJ1-1; maybe TRBD1 (5 bases). V was shortened by 5 bases and J by 1 base, with 11 bases between the two germline ends. This CDR3 comprises 13 residues. Germline V gives CDR1 GTSNPN, CDR2 SVGIG (reference sequence). CDR3 nucleotide sequence: TGTGCCTGGGAAGGGACTGAGAACACTGAAGCTTTCTTT. Its protein product is CAWEGTENTEAFF.

This clone was detected only a few times. V gene TRBV11-2 combines with J gene TRBJ2-5; 11 nucleotides line up with TRBD2. The CDR3 has 14 residues. CDR1 SGHAT and CDR2 FQNNGV come from the germline V gene. Germline trimming cut 5 bases from V and 3 bases from J; bases unmatched to any gene: 2. The CDR3: CASSQGLAEETQYF. The CDR3 nucleotides read TGTGCCAGCAGCCAGGGACTAGCGGAAGAGACCCAGTACTTC.

The chain couples TRBV2 to TRBJ1-4; no clear D. The CDR3 runs to 15 residues. Germline CDR1 is SNHLY and CDR2 is FYNNEI. Trimming stripped 0 bases from V and 2 bases from J, with 7 bases between. The CDR3 is CASSEATGTNEKLFF. The CDR3 DNA follows: TGTGCCAGCAGTGAAGCAACGGGGACTAATGAAAAACTGTTTTTT. Using reference TRBV2 and TRBJ1-4 for the parts outside the CDR3, the full variable domain is EPEVTQTPSHQVTQMGQEVILRCVPISNHLYFYWYRQILGQKVEFLVSFYNNEISEKSEIFDDQFSVERPDGSNFTLKIRSTKLEDSAMYFCASSEATGTNEKLFFGSGTQLSVL.

This clone appeared once. The chain carries TRBV2 and TRBJ2-4; 10 bases are shared with TRBD2. This CDR3 is 13 amino acids long. V was clipped by 4 bases and J by 15 bases; unmatched bases: 9. The germline CDR1 and CDR2 sequences are SNHLY and FYNNEI. CDR3 DNA sequence: TGTGCCAGCAGTGCGGAGCGGGGGGGCCGTCCGTACTTC. Protein product: CASSAERGGRPYF.

V is TRBV5-1 and J is TRBJ2-2; tentative D call: TRBD2 (6 bases). V was shortened by 1 base and J by 1 base, with 14 bases between the two germline ends. Germline CDR1 is SGHRS and CDR2 is YFSETQ. The length of the CDR3 is 17 residues. CDR3 protein: CASSLLVRDWNTGELFF. CDR3 coding DNA: TGCGCCAGCAGCTTGTTAGTGAGGGACTGGAACACCGGGGAGCTGTTTTTT.

This clone was found once. The CDR3 protein is CASSQEATGDTEAFF. CDR3 DNA: TGCGCCAGCAGCCAAGAGGCGACAGGGGACACTGAAGCTTTCTTT. The chain employs TRBV4-1 and TRBJ1-1; TRBD1 aligns across 8 bases. Germline CDR1 and CDR2: MGHRA and YSYEKL. Losses at the gene ends were 0 bases for V and 3 bases for J; bases not matched to a gene: 3. The CDR3 is made up of 15 amino acids.

V is TRBV19 and J is TRBJ2-1, with D perhaps matching TRBD2 (6 bases). V was cut by 6 bases and J by 6 bases, with 18 bases left in between. Looked up from germline, CDR1 is LNHDA and CDR2 is SQIVND (reference sequence). This CDR3 contains 15 residues. In DNA form, the CDR3 reads TGTGCCAGTAGAGGCGGGGAGGACGAGGTCAATGAGCAGTTCTTC. It yields the protein CASRGGEDEVNEQFF.